This TCR beta chain comes out of a study of shared clonotypes between healthy human individuals. Per the original data handling: Filtering of immunoSEQ junctional sequences could not match full-length read filtering. TCRdb's copy holds only in-frame clones and misses some; the assay was immunoSEQ multiplex PCR. The DNA was the basis for D and trimming; V, J and clone size are from that table. This table has about 2,500,000 clones, around nine tenths appearing once. CDR1 is GTSNPN and CDR2 is SVGIG in the germline V gene (reference sequence). The CDR3 has 14 amino acids. With 3 bases clipped from V and 3 bases from J, the junction kept 8 bases outside the gene matches.

This TCR came from a man aged 18 to 30 in good health. The source material was naive CD4+ T cells sorted from blood. Subset denoted: CD45RA+ positively selected. The genes are TRBV30 and TRBJ2-7, with 7 bases fitting TRBD2. The CDR3: CAWRSPGGSYEQYF. DNA of the CDR3: TGTGCCTGGAGGTCCCCGGGCGGGAGCTACGAGCAGTACTTC.